This T cell receptor (beta chain) was observed in a study of spatial heterogeneity in lung cancer (dated by TCRdb to between 2019 and 2020). Regarding the study in general: Beta-chain transcripts were consistently detected in greater numbers than alpha-chain transcripts, which likely reflects a higher abundance of beta-chain transcripts. In the raw uncorrected reads, each unique combination of TCR and UMI appeared on average more than ten times. Both alpha and beta chains were TCR-sequenced in hundreds of tumor regions, under 70 matched nontumor lung samples and around 54 PBMC samples obtained at surgery. The study linked features of the TCR repertoire to counts of nonsynonymous mutations, which were determined by whole-exome sequencing of tumor tissue. TCR alpha and beta repertoires were quantitatively compared across multiple tumor regions, matched nontumor lung and blood in non-small cell lung cancer. Paper-wide results and their limitations: Ubiquitous expanded tumor TCRs were found in blood more often at tumor resection than at routine follow-up. Confirming at a functional level the hypothesis that regional TCRs recognize regional mutations was considered to require additional single-cell paired TCR alpha and beta sequencing.

This clonotype was detected many times. Its antigen remains unidentified. No clone much larger than this one lies a single base away; base qualities are absent. The germline V gene yields MDHEN for CDR1 and SYDVKM for CDR2. V is clipped by 6 bases and J by 9 bases, and the sequence between their germline boundaries is 15 bases long. The CDR3 covers 13 residues, taking in both the cysteine and the phenylalanine. The kept DNA is CDR3 alone, 39 bases in frame from the first base. Library preparation used 5' RACE. Reads for this sample came from a NextSeq 500. The TCR library protocol attached a unique molecular identifier to each TCR cDNA molecule to allow correction of PCR and sequencing errors. Per the authors' processing: Decombinator tools were used for TCR identification, UMI-based error correction and CDR3 extraction. TCRs above a frequency of 2 per 1,000, corresponding to the top 1% of the tumor frequency distribution, were defined as expanded. Renyi diversity was calculated using the R vegan package after each repertoire was subsampled 100 times to 5,000 TCRs. CDR3 similarity networks were built from amino acid triplet string-kernel similarity, connecting CDR3s with pairwise similarity above 0.82. Starting from the raw public reads, TCRdb applied fastp trimming at Q25, assembled clones with MiXCR and retained in-frame beta chains. Rows with a matching CDR3 protein are joined into one entry that keeps the most common DNA and genes. TCRdb, not the original authors, processed these V and J calls. In this sample the table shows 55,000 to 70,000 distinct CDR3 sequences, roughly 5.9% of which occur a single time. The ten top clones hold about 15% of the sample.

Read against the paper, the sample's time point label means: sample taken at primary tumor resection. The donors were 65 to 90 patients from the lung TRACERx cohort who had early-stage, untreated non-small cell lung cancer. Whole RNA extracted from tumor and nontumor lung tissue, or from cryopreserved PBMC samples, was used for TCR sequencing without cell sorting. Only patients with enough RNA available from two or more tumor regions were chosen for TCR sequencing. The TCR comes from a female donor with early-stage non-small cell lung cancer. The sequence is built from TRBV28 and TRBJ1-5; no D gene can be assigned with confidence. Sequenced here: PBMCs, sampled at surgery. The nucleotide sequence is TGTGCCAGCAGCCAGACCCCCTCGGGGCCCCAGCATTTT. This gives the protein CASSQTPSGPQHF.